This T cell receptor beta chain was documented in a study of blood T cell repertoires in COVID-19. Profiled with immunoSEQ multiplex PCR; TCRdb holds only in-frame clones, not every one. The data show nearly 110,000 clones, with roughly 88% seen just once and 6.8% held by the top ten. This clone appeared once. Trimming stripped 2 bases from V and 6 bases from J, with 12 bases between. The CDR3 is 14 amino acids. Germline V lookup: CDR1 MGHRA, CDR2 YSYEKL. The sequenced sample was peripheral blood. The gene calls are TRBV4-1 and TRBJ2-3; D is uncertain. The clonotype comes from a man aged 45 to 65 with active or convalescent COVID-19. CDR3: CASSQSLEYDTQYF. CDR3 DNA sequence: TGCGCCAGCAGCCAAAGTCTGGAGTATGATACGCAGTATTTT.